This T cell receptor (beta chain) was identified during a study of blood T cell repertoires in COVID-19. Across the whole study: Specimens from acute and convalescent COVID-19 originated in the United States, Italy and Spain.

Clones were read by immunoSEQ multiplex PCR, and TCRdb kept only the in-frame ones, dropping some. Of approximately 180,000 clones in the sample, less than 90% were seen once. The V gene's germline CDR1 is MNHNS and CDR2 SASEGT. V was cut by 1 base and J by 8 bases, with 17 bases left in between. The CDR3 is 15 amino acids. Living in under 30 US areas, the participants were between roughly 18 and 90 years of age. Cohorts were determined from participant-reported clinical history. V and J are TRBV6-1 and TRBJ1-2; TRBD1 is a possible D gene (5 bases). Sequencing input: PBMCs or T cells enriched from blood (not recorded which). This TCR came from a human donor with acute COVID-19. The donor label of this sample is uncertain. In DNA form, the CDR3 reads TGTGCCAGCAGTGAAGTTCCCAGGGTTGCGGGAGGCTACACCTTC. Amino acids: CASSEVPRVAGGYTF.